Listed below are T cell receptor beta chains from one sample, sequenced in a study of blood T cell repertoires in COVID-19. The repertoire was sequenced with immunoSEQ multiplex PCR; TCRdb's copy has only in-frame clones and lacks some. The table has a few hundred thousand clones, more than 70% seen once; the top ten hold approximately 8%. Sequencing was done on a sample of peripheral blood. These receptors came from a woman between 50 and 59 years old who had recovered from COVID-19. Both conserved end residues are part of each CDR3. A D gene is named only where the DNA matches it firmly. Size is omitted from some rows. Given values are once, few, many or a class for expanded clones.

d_gene | abundance | j_gene | v_gene | CDR3aa | CDR3nt
NA | NA | TRBJ1-1 | TRBV28 | CASSLGGVRTEAFF | TGTGCCAGCAGTTTGGGGGGGGTACGGACTGAAGCTTTCTTT
NA | once | TRBJ1-4 | TRBV27 | CASRMGGTNEKLFF | TGTGCCAGCAGAATGGGAGGCACTAATGAAAAACTGTTTTTT
NA | once | TRBJ1-1 | TRBV10-3 | CAIIGEGDSEAFF | TGTGCCATCATCGGTGAAGGGGATTCGGAAGCTTTCTTT
NA | NA | TRBJ1-4 | TRBV28 | CASSLSGGIATNEKLFF | TGTGCCAGCAGTTTATCGGGGGGAATTGCAACTAATGAAAAACTGTTTTTT
TRBD1 | NA | TRBJ2-2 | TRBV3-1/TRBV3-2 | CASSPGTDNTGELFF | TGTGCCAGCAGCCCAGGGACAGACAACACCGGGGAGCTGTTTTTT
TRBD1 | NA | TRBJ1-5 | TRBV7-2 | CASSLATGGTNQPQHF | TGTGCCAGCAGCTTAGCGACAGGGGGTACCAATCAGCCCCAGCATTTT
TRBD1 | NA | TRBJ1-4 | TRBV28 | CASSLTGYEKLFF | TGTGCCAGCAGCCTGACAGGGTATGAAAAACTGTTTTTT
TRBD2 | NA | TRBJ2-1 | TRBV7-2 | CASSWTGLGYNEQFF | TGTGCCAGCAGCTGGACGGGACTAGGGTACAATGAGCAGTTCTTC
TRBD1 | NA | TRBJ1-5 | TRBV19 | CASSREAQGVNQPQHF | TGTGCCAGCTCGAGGGAGGCGCAGGGGGTTAATCAGCCCCAGCATTTT
TRBD2 | NA | TRBJ2-2 | TRBV9 | CASSGPTGGTNTGELFF | TGTGCCAGCAGCGGACCCACGGGGGGAACGAACACCGGGGAGCTGTTTTTT
TRBD2 | NA | TRBJ2-2 | TRBV7-2 | CASSGLAGVSGELFF | TGTGCCAGCAGCGGACTAGCGGGAGTTTCCGGGGAGCTGTTTTTT
TRBD1 | NA | TRBJ2-7 | TRBV6-5 | CASLRTGTYEQYF | TGTGCCAGCCTTAGGACAGGCACCTACGAGCAGTACTTC
TRBD2 | few | TRBJ2-1 | TRBV7-8 | CASSQRASGASSYNEQFF | TGTGCCAGCAGCCAGAGGGCTAGCGGGGCAAGCTCCTACAATGAGCAGTTCTTC
TRBD2 | NA | TRBJ2-3 | TRBV15 | CATSRDDRGGRTDTQYF | TGTGCCACCAGCAGAGATGATCGGGGGGGGCGCACAGATACGCAGTATTTT
NA | NA | TRBJ1-6 | TRBV6-5 | CASSHQEPNSPLHF | TGTGCCAGCAGTCACCAGGAACCGAATTCACCCCTCCACTTT
TRBD1 | NA | TRBJ1-2 | TRBV27 | CASSTRQGYYGYTF | TGTGCCAGCAGTACCCGACAGGGTTACTATGGCTACACCTTC
NA | NA | TRBJ2-5 | TRBV5-8 | CASSLKGVETQYF | TGTGCCAGCAGCTTGAAAGGGGTAGAGACCCAGTACTTC
NA | NA | TRBJ1-3 | TRBV7-2 | CASSLEQGSGNTIYF | TGTGCCAGCAGCTTAGAGCAAGGTAGCGGAAACACCATATATTTT
TRBD1 | NA | TRBJ2-5 | TRBV10-3 | CAMSRTGAQETQYF | TGTGCCATGTCTCGGACAGGCGCGCAAGAGACCCAGTACTTC
NA | NA | TRBJ2-7 | TRBV3-1/TRBV3-2 | CASSHGYEQYF | TGTGCCAGCAGCCACGGCTACGAGCAGTACTTC
TRBD1 | NA | TRBJ2-2 | TRBV7-9 | CASSLQQGAPNTGELFF | TGTGCCAGCAGCTTACAACAGGGGGCACCGAACACCGGGGAGCTGTTTTTT
TRBD2 | NA | TRBJ2-2 | TRBV9 | CASSVGSGGNTGELFF | TGTGCCAGCAGCGTAGGAAGCGGGGGGAACACCGGGGAGCTGTTTTTT
NA | NA | TRBJ2-5 | TRBV27 | CASSLGGLMETQYF | TGTGCCAGCAGTTTAGGAGGGCTCATGGAGACCCAGTACTTC
NA | NA | TRBJ1-2 | TRBV4-3 | CASSQGSGDLNYGYTF | TGCGCCAGCAGCCAAGGATCAGGGGACCTAAACTATGGCTACACCTTC
NA | many | TRBJ2-3 | TRBV11-3 | CASSLGAGGVGTDTQYF | TGTGCCAGCAGCTTAGGGGCTGGGGGCGTGGGCACAGATACGCAGTATTTT
NA | NA | TRBJ1-5 | TRBV7-2 | CASSLLLSNQPQHF | TGTGCCAGCAGCCTCTTACTTAGCAATCAGCCCCAGCATTTT
NA | few | TRBJ2-2 | TRBV28 | CASTGTNTGELFF | TGTGCCAGCACAGGAACGAACACCGGGGAGCTGTTTTTT
TRBD2 | NA | TRBJ2-1 | TRBV9 | CASSVSGGAGVNEQFF | TGTGCCAGCAGCGTGAGCGGGGGGGCCGGTGTGAATGAGCAGTTCTTC
NA | NA | TRBJ2-1 | TRBV4-3 | CASSQGTGNRYNEQFF | TGCGCCAGCAGCCAAGGCACAGGGAACCGCTACAATGAGCAGTTCTTC
NA | few | TRBJ2-5 | TRBV5-5 | CASSWSGGASSDQYF | TGTGCCAGCAGCTGGAGTGGGGGGGCGAGTTCGGACCAGTACTTC
NA | NA | TRBJ1-2 | TRBV7-2 | CASSPLGGSEGYTF | TGTGCCAGCAGCCCGCTGGGGGGTTCAGAAGGCTACACCTTC
TRBD2 | few | TRBJ2-1 | TRBV5-8 | CASSLAASGRAGNEQFF | TGTGCCAGCAGCTTGGCGGCTAGCGGGAGGGCCGGCAATGAGCAGTTCTTC
NA | NA | TRBJ1-5 | TRBV19 | CASGQYQPQHF | TGTGCCAGTGGTCAGTATCAGCCCCAGCATTTT
NA | NA | TRBJ2-2 | TRBV10-2 | CASSELNWNTGELFF | TGCGCCAGCAGTGAGTTGAACTGGAACACCGGGGAGCTGTTTTTT
NA | NA | TRBJ1-1 | TRBV19 | CASTRRGMNTEAFF | TGTGCCAGTACCCGCCGGGGTATGAACACTGAAGCTTTCTTT
TRBD1 | NA | TRBJ1-2 | TRBV13 | CASSSSRTGGGYTF | TGTGCCAGCAGCTCCTCCCGGACAGGGGGCGGCTACACCTTC
NA | NA | TRBJ2-3 | TRBV29-1 | CSVEPPGLEEDTQYF | TGCAGCGTTGAACCCCCGGGACTGGAAGAGGATACGCAGTATTTT
NA | NA | TRBJ2-3 | TRBV9 | CASSVDGSDWVTQYF | TGTGCCAGCAGCGTAGATGGGTCGGACTGGGTTACGCAGTATTTT
NA | NA | TRBJ1-3 | TRBV7-9 | CASSQSGQDFSGNTIYF | TGTGCCAGCAGCCAAAGTGGGCAGGACTTCTCTGGAAACACCATATATTTT
TRBD1 | NA | TRBJ1-2 | TRBV6-2/TRBV6-3 | CASSRGQGPDGYTF | TGTGCCAGCAGCAGAGGACAGGGTCCGGATGGCTACACCTTC
NA | NA | TRBJ2-3 | TRBV3-1/TRBV3-2 | CASSQRGTPTDTQYF | TGTGCCAGCAGCCAGCGCGGGACCCCCACAGATACGCAGTATTTT
NA | once | TRBJ1-5 | TRBV19 | CASSKRTAARNQPQHF | TGTGCCAGTAGTAAGCGGACAGCCGCACGGAATCAGCCCCAGCATTTT
TRBD1 | NA | TRBJ1-2 | TRBV4-2 | CASSQGTGQGYTF | TGTGCCAGCAGCCAAGGGACAGGTCAGGGCTACACCTTC
NA | NA | TRBJ2-1 | TRBV11-2 | CASRTRGPYNEQFF | TGTGCCAGCAGAACACGTGGCCCCTACAATGAGCAGTTCTTC